The 8 T cell receptor beta chains reported below all come from one sample, sequenced in a study of early T cells in non-severe SARS-CoV-2 infection. Each CDR3 protein gets one entry after TCRdb re-called the 5' RACE reads with MiXCR. The sample yields about 62,000 distinct CDR3 sequences, roughly a tenth seen once. The sample comprised whole blood. The receptors here all came from an adult who was a healthcare worker with PCR-confirmed SARS-CoV-2 infection or an uninfected control (not recorded which).

This clonotype was found many times. The V gene is TRBV29-1, the J gene TRBJ2-2, with D hard to call. The CDR3 has 11 residues. The ends were cut back, 4 bases at V and 4 bases at J, with 4 bases in the middle. Germline loops: CDR1 SQVTM, CDR2 ANQGSEA. The CDR3 reads CSVGGTGELFF. CDR3 bases: TGCAGCGTTGGAGGCACCGGGGAGCTGTTTTTT.

This chain connects TRBV12-5 to TRBJ2-7, with 9 bases identical to TRBD1. This CDR3 contains 13 residues. V lost 5 bases to trimming and J lost 4 bases; unmatched junction nucleotides: 3. Germline CDR1 reads LGHNT; CDR2 reads FRNRAP. The CDR3 is CASGTGTGYEQYV. CDR3 nucleotide sequence: TGTGCTAGTGGTACCGGGACAGGGTACGAGCAGTACGTC.

This clonotype came up many times. The rearrangement uses TRBV27 and TRBJ2-7, with D maybe TRBD1 (6 bases). Trimming shortened V by 3 bases and J by 2 bases, and 8 bases separated the two germline ends. CDR1 and CDR2 (germline): MNHEY, SMNVEV (reference sequence). The CDR3 is made up of 13 amino acids. The CDR3 nucleotides are TGTGCCAGCAGTTTTTGGACAGCCTACGAGCAGTACGTC. This gives the protein CASSFWTAYEQYV.

The J gene is TRBJ2-1, the V gene TRBV11-2; 7 positions agree with TRBD2. Germline V gene lookup returns CDR1 SGHAT and CDR2 FQNNGV. After removal of 5 bases from V and 9 bases from J, the junction contained 16 bases not matched to a gene. This CDR3 is 16 amino acids long. The CDR3, as DNA: TGTGCCAGCAGCCGACAAGGGACTACGGCCTTCGGTGAGCAGTTCTTC. Translating gives CASSRQGTTAFGEQFF. The variable domain in full, completed from reference TRBV11-2 and TRBJ2-1, reads EAGVAQSPRYKIIEKRQSVAFWCNPISGHATLYWYQQILGQGPKLLIQFQNNGVVDDSQLPKDRFSAERLKGVDSTLKIQPAKLEDSAVYLCASSRQGTTAFGEQFFGPGTRLTVL.

This rearrangement joins TRBV20-1 to TRBJ1-4; TRBD1 matches at 8 bases. The CDR3 totals 15 residues. The germline V gene has CDR1 DFQATT and CDR2 SNEGSKA (reference sequence). Trimming at V came to 1 base and at J to 4 bases, leaving 5 bases not matched to a gene. The CDR3 bases are TGCAGTGCTAGAGGGACAGGGTCGGGTAATGAAAAACTGTTTTTT. Its translation is CSARGTGSGNEKLFF.

In nucleotides, the CDR3 is TGTGCCAGCAGCGTTGACAGGGGGCTCAGGAACACTGAAGCTTTCTTT. Amino acid sequence: CASSVDRGLRNTEAFF. The chain links TRBV7-2 to TRBJ1-1; 10 bases map to TRBD1. This CDR3 contains 16 residues. Trimming took 5 bases from V and 1 from J; bases not matched to a gene: 7. Per germline, CDR1 SGHTA and CDR2 FQGNSA.

This clonotype was counted ten times or more. This chain uses TRBV6-1 with TRBJ2-3; TRBD2 aligns across 10 bases. This CDR3 comprises 17 residues. The trim removed 6 bases at V and 0 bases at J, leaving 9 bases unmatched. Germline V lookup: CDR1 MNHNS, CDR2 SASEGT. CDR3 amino acids: CASSPPVAGGSTDTQYF. Here the CDR3 DNA reads TGTGCCAGCAGCCCCCCCGTAGCGGGGGGAAGCACAGATACGCAGTATTTT.

This clonotype was picked up a small number of times. The genes are TRBV21-1 and TRBJ2-5. TRBV21-1 is an annotated pseudogene. The CDR3 contains 15 residues. The CDR3 nucleotides read TGTGCCAGCAGCACTGTGGTGAGACCTCAAGAGACCCAGTACTTC. It codes for CASSTVVRPQETQYF.